The rows below give T cell receptor beta chains drawn from one sample of a study of T cell responses to AZD1222 COVID-19 vaccine. This table comes from immunoSEQ multiplex PCR, and its TCRdb copy is limited to in-frame clones, with some not included. This sample carries 80,000 to 95,000 clones, around nine tenths of them seen once, and the ten largest clones take 6.9%. Source: peripheral blood, taken 28 days after the second AZD1222 dose. These receptors all come from an adult who received the AZD1222 COVID-19 vaccine. The CDR3 runs from the conserved cysteine through the conserved F or W. D genes are given only for firm matches. Some rows have no size entry. The others give once, few or many, or a class for an expanded clone.

V: TRBV10-2
size: NA
D: TRBD2
J: TRBJ2-1
CDR3: CASSMTSSGSYNEQFF
DNA: TGCGCCAGCAGTATGACTAGCTCGGGCTCCTACAATGAGCAGTTCTTC

V: TRBV18
size: NA
D: NA
J: TRBJ2-1
CDR3: CASSMGTGYEPYNEQFF
DNA: TGTGCCAGCTCAATGGGGACCGGGTACGAGCCCTACAATGAGCAGTTCTTC

V: TRBV13
size: NA
D: NA
J: TRBJ1-3
CDR3: CASSFRQAFSGNTIYF
DNA: TGTGCCAGCAGCTTTCGGCAGGCTTTCTCTGGAAACACCATATATTTT

V: TRBV11-2
size: NA
D: TRBD1
J: TRBJ1-3
CDR3: CASSSTGAAGNTIYF
DNA: TGTGCCAGCAGCTCCACAGGGGCGGCCGGAAACACCATATATTTT

V: TRBV29-1
size: NA
D: NA
J: TRBJ1-5
CDR3: CSVSRLSGQPQHF
DNA: TGCAGCGTTTCGCGACTCTCGGGGCAGCCCCAGCATTTT

V: TRBV28
size: NA
D: TRBD1
J: TRBJ1-1
CDR3: CATRTGGKAEAFF
DNA: TGTGCCACCCGGACAGGGGGCAAGGCTGAAGCTTTCTTT

V: TRBV6-5
size: NA
D: NA
J: TRBJ1-5
CDR3: CASSYRDGQPQHF
DNA: TGTGCCAGCAGTTACAGGGACGGTCAGCCCCAGCATTTT

V: TRBV6-5
size: NA
D: TRBD1
J: TRBJ2-5
CDR3: CASRGTGGLAETQYF
DNA: TGTGCCAGCAGGGGGACAGGGGGTTTGGCAGAGACCCAGTACTTC

V: TRBV5-6
size: NA
D: TRBD1
J: TRBJ2-2
CDR3: CASSLAHEQGTWTGELFF
DNA: TGTGCCAGCAGCTTGGCCCACGAACAGGGGACGTGGACCGGGGAGCTGTTTTTT

V: TRBV7-9
size: NA
D: NA
J: TRBJ2-7
CDR3: CASSFLKGLGSVF
DNA: TGTGCCAGCAGCTTTTTAAAGGGGTTGGGATCCGTGTTC

V: TRBV30
size: NA
D: NA
J: TRBJ1-1
CDR3: CAWSTGQNTEAFF
DNA: TGTGCCTGGAGTACGGGACAAAACACTGAAGCTTTCTTT

V: TRBV5-8
size: NA
D: TRBD2
J: TRBJ2-2
CDR3: CASRKREMGTGELFF
DNA: TGTGCCAGCAGGAAGCGGGAGATGGGGACCGGGGAGCTGTTTTTT

V: TRBV15
size: NA
D: NA
J: TRBJ2-6
CDR3: CATKTSASGANVLTF
DNA: TGTGCCACCAAAACGTCGGCATCTGGGGCCAACGTCCTGACTTTC

V: TRBV25-1
size: NA
D: NA
J: TRBJ1-5
CDR3: CASSGWSEEPQHF
DNA: TGTGCCAGCAGTGGATGGTCAGAGGAGCCCCAGCATTTT

V: TRBV7-6
size: NA
D: TRBD1
J: TRBJ2-1
CDR3: CASSHRDRASNEQFF
DNA: TGTGCCAGCAGCCACCGGGACAGGGCCTCCAATGAGCAGTTCTTC

V: TRBV18
size: NA
D: NA
J: TRBJ2-1
CDR3: CASSSTGTDPSSEQFF
DNA: TGTGCCAGCTCATCCACCGGGACTGACCCCAGTAGTGAGCAGTTCTTC

V: TRBV28
size: NA
D: NA
J: TRBJ1-1
CDR3: CASSADTRRTFF
DNA: TGTGCCAGCAGTGCGGACACCCGAAGAACTTTCTTT

V: TRBV27
size: few
D: NA
J: TRBJ2-7
CDR3: CASRWVTGQEQYF
DNA: TGTGCCAGCAGGTGGGTGACAGGCCAAGAGCAGTACTTC

V: TRBV7-2
size: NA
D: NA
J: TRBJ2-2
CDR3: CASSHRDFNTGELFF
DNA: TGTGCCAGCAGCCACCGGGACTTTAACACCGGGGAGCTGTTTTTT

V: TRBV6-1
size: NA
D: NA
J: TRBJ1-1
CDR3: CASSEDHGSTEAFF
DNA: TGTGCCAGCAGTGAAGATCACGGGTCCACTGAAGCTTTCTTT

V: TRBV6-5
size: once
D: TRBD1
J: TRBJ1-5
CDR3: CASSLTDRVQPQHF
DNA: TGTGCCAGCAGTCTAACAGACAGGGTACAGCCCCAGCATTTT

V: TRBV19
size: NA
D: TRBD1
J: TRBJ1-1
CDR3: CASSAMTGRIAEAFF
DNA: TGTGCCAGTAGTGCTATGACAGGGAGGATAGCTGAAGCTTTCTTT

V: TRBV27
size: NA
D: TRBD1
J: TRBJ2-6
CDR3: CASSSQLPGQSSGANVLTF
DNA: TGTGCCAGCAGTTCCCAGCTACCGGGACAGAGCTCTGGGGCCAACGTCCTGACTTTC

V: TRBV4-2
size: NA
D: TRBD2
J: TRBJ2-1
CDR3: CASSQDILAGGHNEQFF
DNA: TGTGCCAGCAGCCAAGATATACTAGCGGGAGGACACAATGAGCAGTTCTTC

V: TRBV5-4
size: NA
D: NA
J: TRBJ1-4
CDR3: CASSPDPGRANEKLFF
DNA: TGTGCCAGCAGTCCCGACCCGGGCAGGGCTAATGAAAAACTGTTTTTT

V: TRBV5-1
size: NA
D: NA
J: TRBJ2-5
CDR3: CASSPGHLQETQYF
DNA: TGCGCCAGCAGCCCCGGACACCTCCAAGAGACCCAGTACTTC

V: TRBV6-5
size: NA
D: NA
J: TRBJ2-7
CDR3: CASSGPYEQYF
DNA: TGTGCCAGCAGCGGCCCCTACGAGCAGTACTTC

V: TRBV18
size: once
D: TRBD1
J: TRBJ1-2
CDR3: CASPKAGGGGYTF
DNA: TGTGCCAGCCCGAAAGCAGGGGGCGGTGGCTACACCTTC

V: TRBV6-5
size: NA
D: NA
J: TRBJ1-2
CDR3: CASSYSIGTYGYTF
DNA: TGTGCCAGCAGTTACTCGATTGGCACCTATGGCTACACCTTC

V: TRBV7-2
size: NA
D: NA
J: TRBJ1-4
CDR3: CASRPEGSLREKLFF
DNA: TGTGCCAGCAGACCGGAGGGGAGCCTTCGGGAAAAACTGTTTTTT

V: TRBV20-1
size: once
D: TRBD1
J: TRBJ1-1
CDR3: CSARGGQGAFF
DNA: TGCAGTGCTAGAGGGGGACAGGGGGCTTTCTTT

V: TRBV3-1/TRBV3-2
size: NA
D: TRBD1
J: TRBJ1-2
CDR3: CASSLWTGRGYGYTF
DNA: TGTGCCAGCAGCCTTTGGACAGGGCGCGGCTATGGCTACACCTTC

V: TRBV5-1
size: NA
D: TRBD1
J: TRBJ2-7
CDR3: CASSPGTGSYEQYF
DNA: TGCGCCAGCAGCCCAGGGACAGGATCCTACGAGCAGTACTTC

V: TRBV2
size: once
D: NA
J: TRBJ1-5
CDR3: CASKRINQPQHF
DNA: TGTGCCAGCAAACGGATAAATCAGCCCCAGCATTTT

V: TRBV27
size: NA
D: NA
J: TRBJ1-2
CDR3: CASRQGHYGYTF
DNA: TGTGCCAGCCGGCAGGGCCACTATGGCTACACCTTC

V: TRBV10-3
size: NA
D: NA
J: TRBJ1-2
CDR3: CAIRDTNYGYTF
DNA: TGTGCCATCAGGGACACTAACTATGGCTACACCTTC

V: TRBV6-4
size: NA
D: TRBD2
J: TRBJ2-7
CDR3: CASSVGTSGSEQYF
DNA: TGTGCCAGCAGTGTCGGGACTAGCGGGAGCGAGCAGTACTTC

V: TRBV7-2
size: NA
D: NA
J: TRBJ2-6
CDR3: CASSLEVSGANVLTF
DNA: TGTGCCAGCAGCTTAGAAGTCTCTGGGGCCAACGTCCTGACTTTC

V: TRBV18
size: NA
D: NA
J: TRBJ2-7
CDR3: CASSRGSPYEQYF
DNA: TGTGCCAGCTCACGGGGAAGCCCCTACGAGCAGTACTTC

V: TRBV30
size: once
D: NA
J: TRBJ2-5
CDR3: CAWSLDPLGTQYF
DNA: TGTGCCTGGAGCCTCGACCCCCTGGGGACCCAGTACTTC

V: TRBV5-1
size: once
D: TRBD2
J: TRBJ2-2
CDR3: CASSPLAGGPGTGELFF
DNA: TGCGCCAGCAGCCCACTAGCGGGAGGGCCCGGCACCGGGGAGCTGTTTTTT

V: TRBV19
size: NA
D: NA
J: TRBJ1-5
CDR3: CASTPDGLSNQPQHF
DNA: TGTGCCAGTACCCCGGACGGTCTTAGCAATCAGCCCCAGCATTTT

V: TRBV2
size: NA
D: TRBD1
J: TRBJ1-6
CDR3: CASRDRGNSPLHF
DNA: TGTGCCAGCAGGGACAGGGGTAATTCACCCCTCCACTTT

V: TRBV9
size: NA
D: NA
J: TRBJ2-1
CDR3: CASSIRGASSYNEQFF
DNA: TGTGCCAGCAGTATAAGAGGCGCAAGCTCCTACAATGAGCAGTTCTTC

V: TRBV6-4
size: NA
D: NA
J: TRBJ2-2
CDR3: CASSDREFTGELFF
DNA: TGTGCCAGCAGTGACCGGGAGTTTACCGGGGAGCTGTTTTTT

V: TRBV7-9
size: NA
D: NA
J: TRBJ1-5
CDR3: CASSLDGVYQPQHF
DNA: TGTGCCAGCAGCTTAGATGGCGTTTATCAGCCCCAGCATTTT

V: TRBV7-9
size: NA
D: TRBD2
J: TRBJ2-5
CDR3: CASSPPGGRGETQYF
DNA: TGTGCCAGCAGCCCCCCGGGCGGGAGGGGAGAGACCCAGTACTTC

V: TRBV18
size: NA
D: NA
J: TRBJ2-7
CDR3: CASSPGQNYEQYF
DNA: TGTGCCAGCTCACCCGGACAGAACTACGAGCAGTACTTC

V: TRBV28
size: NA
D: NA
J: TRBJ1-5
CDR3: CASGGARRQPQHF
DNA: TGTGCCAGCGGGGGGGCACGGAGGCAGCCCCAGCATTTT

V: TRBV5-6
size: few
D: TRBD2
J: TRBJ2-7
CDR3: CASSLRLAGSYEQYF
DNA: TGTGCCAGCAGCTTACGACTAGCGGGTTCCTACGAGCAGTACTTC

V: TRBV10-3
size: NA
D: NA
J: TRBJ2-3
CDR3: CATRGSTDTQYF
DNA: TGTGCCACCCGGGGATCGACAGATACGCAGTATTTT

V: TRBV19
size: NA
D: TRBD2
J: TRBJ2-1
CDR3: CASKMTSGLYNEQFF
DNA: TGTGCCAGTAAGATGACTAGCGGGCTATACAATGAGCAGTTCTTC

V: TRBV7-2
size: NA
D: NA
J: TRBJ1-5
CDR3: CASSLGPVQNQPQHF
DNA: TGTGCCAGCAGCTTAGGGCCGGTACAAAATCAGCCCCAGCATTTT

V: TRBV27
size: NA
D: NA
J: TRBJ2-1
CDR3: CASSPGTGAYNEQFF
DNA: TGTGCCAGCAGCCCCGGTACAGGTGCCTACAATGAGCAGTTCTTC

V: TRBV7-6
size: NA
D: NA
J: TRBJ1-1
CDR3: CASSPRGAEGTEAFF
DNA: TGTGCCAGCAGCCCCCGGGGGGCAGAAGGTACTGAAGCTTTCTTT

V: TRBV27
size: few
D: NA
J: TRBJ2-5
CDR3: CASSLTGWYRETQYF
DNA: TGTGCCAGCAGTTTAACAGGGTGGTACCGGGAGACCCAGTACTTC

V: TRBV18
size: NA
D: TRBD1
J: TRBJ2-3
CDR3: CASSLGQVDTDTQYF
DNA: TGTGCCAGCTCACTTGGACAGGTGGACACAGATACGCAGTATTTT